This T cell receptor beta chain was recorded in a study of radiotherapy plus CTLA-4 blockade in lung cancer. Study-wide background: Disease control was present in roughly 30% of patients, and objective responses in around 20%. Study-wide results and limits: Subsequent to radiotherapy plus ipilimumab, tumor-derived TCR clones underwent expansion in blood. Best predicting response, reportedly, were early blood T cell clone dynamics, with interferon-beta.

As concerns this clone: Antigen specificity is unknown.

TCRdb's copy holds only in-frame clones and misses some; the assay was immunoSEQ multiplex PCR. The repertoire includes approximately 67,000 clones, under 85% of them detected once, and about 4.2% sits in the top ten. CDR1 KGHSH and CDR2 LQKENI come from the germline V gene. The CDR3 spans 18 residues. V dropped 1 base and J dropped 1; count of bases not matched to a gene: 8. Treatment of patients with chemo-refractory metastatic non-small-cell lung cancer consisted of focal radiation plus CTLA-4 blockade with ipilimumab. The chain has TRBV18 and TRBJ2-3; 10 nucleotides agree with TRBD2. Sequenced material: peripheral blood, taken from a patient treated with radiotherapy plus ipilimumab. This receptor was obtained from a human donor with non-small cell lung cancer who had a partial response to radiotherapy plus ipilimumab. CDR3 DNA sequence: TGTGCCAGCTCACCACTGGCTAGCGGGAGCGGCGGCACAGATACGCAGTATTTT. It specifies CASSPLASGSGGTDTQYF.